This T cell receptor (beta chain) was found in a study of T cell changes during pregnancy in multiple sclerosis. The sample holds one count of this clone. Here immunoSEQ multiplex PCR was the method, and the copy in TCRdb shows in-frame clones only, minus some. The sample yields fewer than 50,000 clones, 94% seen once. The specimen comprised CD8+ T cells from peripheral blood mononuclear cells, sampled before pregnancy. This TCR derives from a female donor with multiple sclerosis, enrolled in a pregnancy study.

Written as DNA, the CDR3 is TGTGCCAGGAGTCCGGGACAGGGGGCCTACGAGCAGTACTTC. Its protein product is CARSPGQGAYEQYF. The chain carries TRBV2 and TRBJ2-7, with 11 bases lining up with TRBD1. Germline values: CDR1 SNHLY, CDR2 FYNNEI. Trimming took 9 bases from V and 2 from J; bases not matched to a gene: 6. This CDR3 region has 14 residues.